The subject of this entry is one T cell receptor (beta chain). The data originate from a study of cytomegalovirus exposure and HLA in healthy donors. The 120-subject validation cohort, separate from the approximately 670-subject first cohort, included the donors. TCRdb's copy holds only in-frame clones and misses some; the assay was immunoSEQ multiplex PCR. The data contain fewer than 120,000 clones, approximately 89% of them singletons. Trimming pared 4 bases from V and 1 base from J, leaving 7 bases between. Germline CDR1 and CDR2: LGHNA and YNFKEQ. This CDR3 contains 13 residues. The origin of this receptor is a young woman in good health and CMV-seronegative. Sequenced input: PBMCs. The chain couples TRBV4-2 to TRBJ1-1; D ambiguous. The CDR3 sequence: CASSPYENTEAFF. In DNA, the CDR3 is TGTGCCAGCAGCCCCTACGAGAACACTGAAGCTTTCTTT.